What follows are 7 T cell receptor beta chains derived from one specimen sequenced in a study of T cell responses to AZD1222 COVID-19 vaccine. Measured with immunoSEQ multiplex PCR; TCRdb has only the in-frame clones, and not every one. The sample lists around 30,000 clones; 93% were seen once. Specimen: peripheral blood, collected on day 0 of AZD1222 vaccination. All receptors come from an adult in good health.

The sample holds one count of this clone. The V gene is TRBV19, the J gene TRBJ2-7, with TRBD2 identical over 10 bases. Per the germline V gene, CDR1 is LNHDA and CDR2 is SQIVND (reference sequence). Unmatched junction bases numbered 6, after V lost 6 bases and J lost 1 base. There are 15 residues in the CDR3. The CDR3 region is CASSRTSGTSYEQYF. In nucleotides, the CDR3 is TGTGCCAGTAGCCGCACTAGCGGGACTTCCTACGAGCAGTACTTC.

V and J are TRBV30 and TRBJ1-2, with 9 nucleotides matching TRBD1. The CDR3 loop spans 13 amino acids. Unmatched junction bases numbered 9, after V lost 7 bases and J lost 6 bases. Germline V lookup: CDR1 GTSNPN, CDR2 SVGIG (reference sequence). The CDR3 loop is CAFTSGTGNGYTF. The CDR3 DNA sequence: TGTGCCTTCACTTCCGGGACAGGGAATGGCTACACCTTC. Filled out from reference TRBV30 and TRBJ1-2, the complete variable domain reads SQTIHQWPATLVQPVGSPLSLECTVEGTSNPNLYWYRQAAGRGLQLLFYSVGIGQISSEVPQNLSASRPQDRQFILSSKKLLLSDSGFYLCAFTSGTGNGYTFGSGTRLTVV.

This chain joins TRBV11-2 and TRBJ1-4, with D unclear. This CDR3 spans 14 amino acids. Deletions cut 6 bases from V and 5 bases from J, with 13 bases between. CDR1 SGHAT and CDR2 FQNNGV come from the germline V gene. The CDR3 bases are TGTGCCAGCAGTCCGGACCGGTGGAATGAAAAACTGTTTTTT. It translates to CASSPDRWNEKLFF.

The V and J genes are TRBV5-1 and TRBJ2-7, with 10 bases identical to TRBD1. CDR1 and CDR2 from the germline V gene are SGHRS and YFSETQ. The V gene end was trimmed by 4 bases and the J gene end by 3 bases; junction bases not matched to a gene: 4. CDR3 size: 14 residues. CDR3 sequence (DNA): TGCGCCAGCAGCCCCCGGGACAGGGGCTACGAGCAGTACTTC. This codes for CASSPRDRGYEQYF.

The chain uses TRBV7-9 and TRBJ1-3, with 7 bases aligning to TRBD1. CDR3 size: 13 residues. With V trimmed by 5 bases and J by 2 bases, 0 bases remained unmatched. Germline-derived CDR1 and CDR2 are SEHNR and FQNEAQ (reference sequence). This chain's CDR3 is CASSDRAGNTIYF. The DNA for the CDR3 is TGTGCCAGCAGCGACAGGGCTGGAAACACCATATATTTT. Complete variable domain (other parts from reference TRBV7-9 and TRBJ1-3): DTGVSQNPRHKITKRGQNVTFRCDPISEHNRLYWYRQTLGQGPEFLTYFQNEAQLEKSRLLSDRFSAERPKGSFSTLEIQRTEQGDSAMYLCASSDRAGNTIYFGEGSWLTVV.

V is TRBV5-4 and J is TRBJ2-2; D may correspond to TRBD1 or TRBD2 (5 bases each). The CDR3 length is 16 residues. Trimming removed 4 bases at V and 3 bases at J, with 16 bases between. The germline V gene encodes CDR1 SGHNT and CDR2 YYREEE (reference sequence). The CDR3 loop is CASSLTRDVDTGELFF. The CDR3 coding sequence is TGTGCCAGCAGCCTAACAAGGGACGTGGACACCGGGGAGCTGTTTTTT.

The rearrangement joins TRBV15 to TRBJ1-1, with D perhaps TRBD1 (5 bases). Trimming took off 4 bases at V and 4 bases at J, with 13 bases between the two ends. This CDR3 is 14 amino acids long. CDR1 LNHNV and CDR2 YYDKDF come from the germline V gene (reference sequence). DNA of the CDR3: TGTGCCACCAGCAATCCGGGGGGGGGCACTGAAGCTTTCTTT. Translation gives CATSNPGGGTEAFF.